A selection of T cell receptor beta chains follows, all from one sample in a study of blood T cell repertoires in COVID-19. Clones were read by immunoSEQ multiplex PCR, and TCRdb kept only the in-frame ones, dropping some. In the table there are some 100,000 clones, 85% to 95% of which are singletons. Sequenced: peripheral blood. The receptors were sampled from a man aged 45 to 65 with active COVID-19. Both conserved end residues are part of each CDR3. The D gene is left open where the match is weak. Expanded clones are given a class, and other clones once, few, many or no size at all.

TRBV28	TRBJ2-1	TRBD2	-	TGTGCCAGCAGTCTTAGCGGGAGGGACAATGAGCAGTTCTTC	CASSLSGRDNEQFF
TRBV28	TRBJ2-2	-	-	TGTGCCAGCAGTCCCCGGGAGAGGTACACCGGGGAGCTGTTTTTT	CASSPRERYTGELFF
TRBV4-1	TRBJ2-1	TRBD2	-	TGCGCCAGCAGCTACGGACTAGCGGCTTACAATGAGCAGTTCTTC	CASSYGLAAYNEQFF
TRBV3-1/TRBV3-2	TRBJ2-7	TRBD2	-	TGTGCCAGCAGCCGTGGGACTAGCGGGAGGTTTGGCTACGAGCAGTACTTC	CASSRGTSGRFGYEQYF
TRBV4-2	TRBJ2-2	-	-	TGTGCCAGCAGCCAAGGCCAGGGTAACTCCGGGGAGCTGTTTTTT	CASSQGQGNSGELFF
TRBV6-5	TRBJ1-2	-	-	TGTGCCAGCAGTTACCGGGGGTATGGCTACACCTTC	CASSYRGYGYTF
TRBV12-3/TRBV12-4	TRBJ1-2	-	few	TGTGCCGCAACGGGATCTAACTATGGCTACACCTTC	CAATGSNYGYTF
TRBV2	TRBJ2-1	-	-	TGTGCCAGCAGTGTGGCAGTGTCCTCCTACAATGAGCAGTTCTTC	CASSVAVSSYNEQFF
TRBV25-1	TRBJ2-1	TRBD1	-	TGTGCCAGCAGGAGGACCGGGACAGGGTCTCACAATGAGCAGTTCTTC	CASRRTGTGSHNEQFF
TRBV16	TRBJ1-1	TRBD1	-	TGTGCCAGCAGGGGACAGGGTTACACTGAAGCTTTCTTT	CASRGQGYTEAFF
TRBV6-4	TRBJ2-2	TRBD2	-	TGTGCCACCAAAGTTCTAGCGGGAGCGGACACCGGGGAGCTGTTTTTT	CATKVLAGADTGELFF
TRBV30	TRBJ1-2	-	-	TGTGCCTGGAGTGTAAGCGGAAACAATGGCTACACCTTC	CAWSVSGNNGYTF
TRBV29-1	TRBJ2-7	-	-	TGCAGCGTATTGATGAGGGTAGGCCCCTACGAGCAGTACTTC	CSVLMRVGPYEQYF
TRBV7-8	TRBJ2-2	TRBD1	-	TGTGCCAGCAGCCGACAGGGGCCCGGGGAGCTGTTTTTT	CASSRQGPGELFF
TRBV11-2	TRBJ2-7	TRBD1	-	TGTGCCAGCACTCGAGGGGGCGCCTCCTACGAGCAGTACTTC	CASTRGGASYEQYF
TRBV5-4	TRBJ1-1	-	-	TGTGCCAGCAGCTTGGGTCGGACTGAAGCTTTCTTT	CASSLGRTEAFF
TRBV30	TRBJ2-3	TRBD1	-	TGTGCCATAAACTCGGACAGGGGCCGAGATACGCAGTATTTT	CAINSDRGRDTQYF
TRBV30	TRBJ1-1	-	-	TGTGCCTGGAGTGTGTTCCGGGGCACTGAAGCTTTCTTT	CAWSVFRGTEAFF
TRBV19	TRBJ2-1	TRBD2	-	TGTGCCAGTAGTACCCTAGCGGGTGCCGCGAATGAGCAGTTCTTC	CASSTLAGAANEQFF
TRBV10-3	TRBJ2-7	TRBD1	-	TGTGCCATCAGAGGGACAGGGTCTGGGCGCGAGCAGTACTTC	CAIRGTGSGREQYF
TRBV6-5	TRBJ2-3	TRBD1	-	TGTGCCAGCAGACCCGACAGGGGAGAGGCAGATACGCAGTATTTT	CASRPDRGEADTQYF
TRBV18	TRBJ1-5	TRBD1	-	TGTGCCAGCTCACCGTCGACAGGGTCTAGCAATCAGCCCCAGCATTTT	CASSPSTGSSNQPQHF
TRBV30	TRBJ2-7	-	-	TGTGCCTGTACAGGGAATTACGAGCAGTACTTC	CACTGNYEQYF
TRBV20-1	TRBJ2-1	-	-	TGCAGTGCTCCCCGGTACAATGAGCAGTTCTTC	CSAPRYNEQFF
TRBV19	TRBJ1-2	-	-	TGTGCCAGTAGTATATCAGGGGACTATGGCTACACCTTC	CASSISGDYGYTF
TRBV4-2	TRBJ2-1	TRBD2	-	TGTGCCAGCAGCCAAGGGACTAGCGGTATTAATGAGCAGTTCTTC	CASSQGTSGINEQFF
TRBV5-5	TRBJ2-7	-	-	TGTGCCAGCAGCTTAGCAACAGGGAATTATAACGAGCAGTACTTC	CASSLATGNYNEQYF
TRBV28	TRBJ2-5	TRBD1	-	TGTGCCAGCAGTCCCGGGACAGTGGAGACCCAGTACTTC	CASSPGTVETQYF
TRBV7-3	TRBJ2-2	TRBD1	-	TGTGCCAGCAGCTACGGACAGGGTGCCGGGGAGCTGTTTTTT	CASSYGQGAGELFF
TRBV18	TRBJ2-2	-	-	TGTGCCAGCTCACCAATTCGGCAGGAGAACACCGGGGAGCTGTTTTTT	CASSPIRQENTGELFF